This T cell receptor beta chain is from a study of blood T cell repertoires in COVID-19. Study background: The United States, Italy and Spain provided the acute and convalescent COVID-19 samples. From T cells, B-cell-depleted T cells, or PBMCs came the material, which was cDNA or gDNA.

CDR1 is SGHDT, CDR2 YYEEEE, per germline. The CDR3 length is 14 residues. After removal of 1 base from V and 6 bases from J, the junction contained 3 bases not matched to a gene. Original analysis: Estimation of nucleated cell counts relied on the amplification of reference gene primers. The protocol was immunoSEQ multiplex PCR, while the TCRdb copy is restricted to in-frame clones and leaves out a portion. The D gene and trimming were derived from the DNA, and the V and J assignments and clone size from that table. The sample shows 150,000 to 180,000 clones, about 85% of them seen only once. Only a few counts were recorded for this clone. It was during active infection that Seattle patients were enrolled and then longitudinally followed.

J is TRBJ1-5 and V is TRBV5-6; 8 bases fit TRBD1. Sequenced material: peripheral blood. The source is a man aged 55-75 years with COVID-19, enrolled during active disease. The CDR3 spells CASSLQGASQPQHF. CDR3 coding DNA: TGTGCCAGCAGCTTGCAGGGGGCAAGTCAGCCCCAGCATTTT. The whole variable domain, remainder taken from reference TRBV5-6 and TRBJ1-5, is DAGVTQSPTHLIKTRGQQVTLRCSPKSGHDTVSWYQQALGQGPQFIFQYYEEEERQRGNFPDRFSGHQFPNYSSELNVNALLLGDSALYLCASSLQGASQPQHFGDGTRLSIL.